This TCR beta chain stems from a study of blood T cell repertoires in COVID-19. Study overall: Samples of COVID-19 (acute and convalescent) were obtained from the United States, Italy and Spain. In each case, the material was cDNA or gDNA derived from T cells, B-cell-depleted T cells, or PBMCs.

Germline V gives CDR1 KGHSH, CDR2 LQKENI. J lost 2 bases, V lost 4 bases, and 14 bases had no gene match. This CDR3 has 17 residues. Original data processing: Quantification of nucleated cells was approximated via reference gene primer amplification. The repertoire was sequenced with immunoSEQ multiplex PCR; TCRdb's copy has only in-frame clones and lacks some. That table supplies the V and J calls and clone size; D and trimming were determined from the DNA. The sample shows about 14,000 clones, around nine tenths of them seen only once. The receptor comes from a human donor with active COVID-19. The donor label of this sample is uncertain. The sequenced material came from peripheral blood. The gene calls are TRBV18 and TRBJ2-7, with 7 bases matching TRBD2. CDR3 sequence (DNA): TGTGCCAGCTCACTCTACCGGACTAGTCTTAAGCCCTACGAGCAGTACTTC. Translated, it gives CASSLYRTSLKPYEQYF.